This T cell receptor (beta chain) is from a study of circulating CD8 cells and anti-PD-1 response in melanoma. Each library started from roughly 16 ng of total RNA using the QIAseq Immune Repertoire TCR panel. TCRdb used MiXCR to reprocess the reads, holding one entry per CDR3 protein. The sample has some 400 distinct CDR3 sequences, under 10% seen once. Sorting of live CD3+CD8+TCRalphabeta+ cells by PD-1 and/or TIGIT gave four subsets. CDR1 is SNHLY, CDR2 FYNNEI, per germline. The CDR3 consists of 12 residues. Between the trimmed V and J ends, which lost 10 bases and 5 bases, there was a span of 14 bases. Sample share makes this clonotype large.

Sample: CD8+ T cells from PBMCs, taken at baseline or after one month of anti-PD-1 therapy (not recorded which). The chain links TRBV2 to TRBJ1-1; no firm D call. The receptor was isolated from a human donor with melanoma. CDR3 bases: TGTGCCATACTTTCAGGTGGGACTGAAGCTTTCTTT. Its protein is CAILSGGTEAFF.